The 3 T cell receptor beta chains listed next were all sequenced from one sample in a study of shared clonotypes between healthy human individuals. Here immunoSEQ multiplex PCR was the method, and the copy in TCRdb shows in-frame clones only, minus some. The repertoire holds about a million clones, 60% to 80% seen once, with about 0.89% in the top ten. Specimen: memory CD4+ T cells from PBMCs. Noted subset: CD45RA-negative fraction. The receptors come from a man in his late teens or twenties in good health. Some clones in this sample may be carry-over from other donors' samples.

In this sample, this clone turned up once. The chain carries TRBV4-1 and TRBJ2-7, with D maybe TRBD1 (5 bases). The CDR3 runs 14 residues. V lost 1 base and J 1 base, leaving 8 bases between the germline ends. Germline V gene data show CDR1 as MGHRA and CDR2 as YSYEKL. The CDR3: CASSQVTVSYEQYF. For the CDR3, the DNA is TGCGCCAGCAGCCAAGTGACAGTTTCCTACGAGCAGTACTTC.

This clone was detected a few times. V is TRBV29-1 and J is TRBJ1-1; unclear D gene. The germline V gene has CDR1 SQVTM and CDR2 ANQGSEA. The length of the CDR3 is 13 residues. With 3 bases removed from V and 1 base from J, the gap between germline ends came to 9 bases. CDR3 nucleotide sequence: TGCAGCGTTGAGCTACAGTGGAACACTGAAGCTTTCTTT. Its translation: CSVELQWNTEAFF.

A few counts support this clone. CDR3 bases: TGTGCCAGTAGTAAAGGGTTGGGGGAGACCCAGTACTTC. Residues: CASSKGLGETQYF. This chain links TRBV19 with TRBJ2-5; the D is unclear. The V gene lost 4 bases and the J gene lost 5 bases, with 11 bases spanning the gap. There are 13 residues in the CDR3. CDR1 and CDR2 from the germline V gene are LNHDA and SQIVND (reference sequence). The entire variable domain, with the rest obtained from reference TRBV19 and TRBJ2-5, is as follows: DGGITQSPKYLFRKEGQNVTLSCEQNLNHDAMYWYRQDPGQGLRLIYYSQIVNDFQKGDIAEGYSVSREKKESFPLTVTSAQKNPTAFYLCASSKGLGETQYFGPGTRLLVL.